The T cell receptor beta chain under discussion was sequenced for a study of T cells after posttransplantation cyclophosphamide. Study results and caveats: Later blood repertoires were often dominated by clones from the donor CD8+ memory compartment. Recipient CMV seropositivity and CMV reactivation strongly tracked TRB clonality. TRB overlap between skin or GI tissue T cells and blood was limited.

Some clones are missing from TCRdb's copy, which holds only in-frame ones; the method was immunoSEQ multiplex PCR. The sample has under 50,000 clones, 90% seen once; the top ten hold about 2.5%. Germline lookup yields CDR1 KGHSH and CDR2 LQKENI. V was shortened by 1 base and J by 11 bases, with 12 bases between the two germline ends. There are 12 residues in the CDR3. Treatment was busulfan-fludarabine conditioning, a marrow graft, and cyclophosphamide on days +3 and +4. On this clone itself: The antigen is unknown.

This sequence was found in a male patient aged 55-69 years who received an allogeneic stem cell transplant from a related donor and was CMV-positive. Some T cells may be supplied by the graft donor. V gene TRBV18 combines with J gene TRBJ2-7; no reliable D call. Material: PBMCs, obtained 55 to 70 days after allogeneic stem cell transplant with posttransplant cyclophosphamide. Here the CDR3 reads CASSPLWQKKYF. CDR3 sequence (DNA): TGTGCCAGCTCACCACTTTGGCAGAAAAAGTACTTC.